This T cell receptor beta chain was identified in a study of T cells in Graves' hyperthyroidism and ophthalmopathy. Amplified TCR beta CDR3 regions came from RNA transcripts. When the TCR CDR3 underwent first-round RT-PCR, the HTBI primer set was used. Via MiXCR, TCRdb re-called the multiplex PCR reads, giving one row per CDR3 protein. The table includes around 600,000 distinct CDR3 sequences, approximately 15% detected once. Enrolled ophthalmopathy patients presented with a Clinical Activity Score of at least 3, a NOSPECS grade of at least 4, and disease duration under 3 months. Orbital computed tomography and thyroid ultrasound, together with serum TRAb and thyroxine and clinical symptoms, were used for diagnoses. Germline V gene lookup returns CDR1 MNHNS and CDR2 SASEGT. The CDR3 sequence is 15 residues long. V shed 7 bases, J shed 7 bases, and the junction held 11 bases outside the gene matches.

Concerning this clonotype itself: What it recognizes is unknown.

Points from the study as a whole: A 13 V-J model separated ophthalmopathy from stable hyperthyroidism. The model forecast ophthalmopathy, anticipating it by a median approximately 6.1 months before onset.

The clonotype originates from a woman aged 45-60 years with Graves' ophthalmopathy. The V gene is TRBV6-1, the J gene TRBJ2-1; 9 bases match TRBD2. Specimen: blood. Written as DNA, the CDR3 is TGTGCCAGCAACCCTTTAGCGGGAGTTGGAAATGAGCAGTTCTTC. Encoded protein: CASNPLAGVGNEQFF.